This T cell receptor (beta chain) comes out of a study of blood T cell repertoires in COVID-19 (dated by TCRdb to about 2020). General notes on the study: Samples covering the acute and convalescent phases of COVID-19 were provided by collaborators in the United States, Italy and Spain. Samples came from the ongoing ImmuneRACE study (first 160 participants) plus 1,254 subjects from 6 global collaborators. The material from the prospective study consisted of cDNA or gDNA derived from T cells, B-cell-depleted T cells, or PBMCs. A de-identified subject ID, COVID-19 status, age in years and sex were almost always included in the sample metadata. Deeply sampled blood TCRbeta repertoires from subjects exposed to, actively infected with, or recovered from COVID-19 were included in the dataset. Where available, HLA class I and class II types were obtained from metadata supplied by the sample provider rather than from assay-based typing. The repertoires were made available in a free public database intended to serve as a resource for research on the immune response to SARS-CoV-2.

The immunoSEQ Assay, a bias-controlled multiplex PCR, was used to amplify TCRbeta CDR3 regions from genomic DNA. As for how the authors treated the data: Nucleated cell counts per sample were estimated from amplification of reference gene primers within the assay. To quantify the absolute abundance of each unique TCRbeta CDR3 rearrangement, sequence reads were collapsed and filtered. For each sample, productive Simpson clonality was calculated as the square root of Simpson's diversity index over productive rearrangements. As stored in TCRdb, this immuneACCESS dataset retains in-frame rearrangements with V and J assigned. A fraction of the clones does not appear; measured against another copy, unresolved V genes explain less than half of the discrepancy, and the remainder lacks a known reason. V, J and clone size are taken as reported in that table, and D and trimming were inferred from the DNA itself. This sample gives roughly 94,000 clones in total; 80% to 90% of them show up just once. The top ten hold approximately 25% of the sample.

Each collaborating institution followed its own protocols to collect whole blood in K2EDTA tubes. For TCRbeta analysis, collaborator samples were shipped as frozen whole blood, as isolated PBMCs, or as DNA extracted from either sample type. In the case of this clone: Its binding antigen is unknown. Base-call qualities are not available, and no considerably larger clone is one nucleotide away.

The investigation overall reported the following: Clinical and demographic metadata were provided uncurated, with the amount varying by source and participant.

From a lookup of the germline V gene (reference sequence), CDR1 and CDR2 are DFQATT and SNEGSKA. V lost 3 bases and J lost 6 bases; the stretch between them is 17 bases long. Counted from cysteine to phenylalanine, this CDR3 has 14 amino acids. The only DNA kept is the CDR3, 42 bases in frame from the first base. Sequenced: peripheral blood. The receptor was isolated from a man aged 60-69 years with acute or convalescent COVID-19. The sequence joins TRBV20-1 to TRBJ2-5, with a weak D call of TRBD2 (5 bases match). Read as DNA, the sequence is TGCAGTGCTAGTCTGGCTAGCATGATGCAGACCCAGTACTTC. Translated, it reads CSASLASMMQTQYF.